This TCR beta chain was obtained from a study of blood T cell repertoires in COVID-19 (dated by TCRdb to 2019 to 2021). Some background on the complete study: The collaborator samples originated in the United States, Italy and Spain and spanned the acute and convalescent phases of COVID-19. A freely available public database, intended as a resource for researchers studying the immune response to SARS-CoV-2, is where the repertoires were released. Where available, HLA class I and class II types were obtained from metadata supplied by the sample provider rather than from assay-based typing. The material from the prospective study consisted of cDNA or gDNA derived from T cells, B-cell-depleted T cells, or PBMCs. Samples came from the ongoing ImmuneRACE study (first 160 participants) plus 1,254 subjects from 6 global collaborators. Subjects who had been exposed to COVID-19, were actively infected with it, or had recovered from it provided the deeply sampled blood TCRbeta repertoires that made up the dataset. A de-identified subject ID, COVID-19 status, age in years and sex were almost always included in the sample metadata.

Results and caveats for the whole study, not just this receptor: The quantity of clinical and demographic metadata differed by source and by participant and was supplied without curation.

Collaborating institutions collected whole blood in K2EDTA tubes following their own protocols. Collaborator samples were shipped for TCRbeta analysis as frozen whole blood, isolated PBMCs, or DNA extracted from either sample type. The germline V gene sets CDR1 to MGHRA and CDR2 to YSYEKL. Relative to germline, V is 1 base shorter and J is 5 bases shorter, with 11 bases between their ends. Its CDR3 holds 15 amino acids, cysteine through phenylalanine. Just CDR3 DNA is preserved here, 45 bases in frame from base 1. Comments on this clone: Its antigen has not been determined. No base qualities exist here, and no much larger clone lies one base off it.

TCRbeta CDR3 regions were amplified from genomic DNA by means of the immunoSEQ Assay, a bias-controlled multiplex PCR. In the original analysis: The number of nucleated cells in each sample was estimated by amplification of reference gene primers within the assay. Sequence reads were collapsed and filtered to measure the absolute abundance of every unique TCRbeta CDR3 rearrangement. For each sample, productive Simpson clonality was calculated by taking the square root of Simpson's diversity index across productive rearrangements. Imported from immuneACCESS, the table was reduced by TCRdb to in-frame sequences with V and J called. These copies leave out some clones; in studies compared against another copy, an unresolved V gene accounts for under half, and the cause of the remainder is not known. V, J and clone size are taken as reported in that table, and D and trimming were inferred from the DNA itself. The sample includes roughly 80,000 clones, with 84% observed a single time. The ten top clones hold roughly 3.5% of the sample.

This TCR came from a man aged 50 to 60 with acute or convalescent COVID-19. Sequencing was performed on peripheral blood. The rearranged segments are TRBV4-1 and TRBJ1-4; the D segment could be TRBD1, given 6 matching bases. CDR3 reads: CASSQAGQPNEKLFF. The DNA sequence reads TGCGCCAGCAGCCAAGCAGGACAGCCGAATGAAAAACTGTTTTTT.